A selection of T cell receptor beta chains follows, all from one sample in a study of cytomegalovirus exposure and HLA in healthy donors. Some clones are missing from TCRdb's copy, which holds only in-frame ones; the method was immunoSEQ multiplex PCR. There are some 77,000 clones in the sample; around 79% occur only once, and more than 2% lies in the top ten. The sequenced sample consisted of PBMCs. The receptors derive from a man aged 25 to 40 in good health and CMV-seronegative. The CDR3 runs from the conserved cysteine through the conserved F or W. D genes are given only for firm matches.

j_gene: TRBJ1-5
v_gene: TRBV9
d_gene: NA
len: 14
CDR3aa: CASSVGTDDQPQHF

j_gene: TRBJ2-7
v_gene: TRBV28
d_gene: NA
len: 15
CDR3aa: CASRPKTGNSYEQYF

j_gene: TRBJ2-7
v_gene: TRBV6-1
d_gene: TRBD2
len: 15
CDR3aa: CASISWTSGKNEQYF

j_gene: TRBJ2-2
v_gene: TRBV6-5
d_gene: NA
len: 12
CDR3aa: CASSYSEGELFF

j_gene: TRBJ2-1
v_gene: TRBV5-1
d_gene: NA
len: 15
CDR3aa: CASSLADFSYNEQFF

j_gene: TRBJ2-1
v_gene: TRBV7-2
d_gene: TRBD1
len: 14
CDR3aa: CASSPETIQGRLFF

j_gene: TRBJ2-2
v_gene: TRBV27
d_gene: NA
len: 17
CDR3aa: CASSFGGGTDNTGELFF

j_gene: TRBJ1-2
v_gene: TRBV28
d_gene: NA
len: 18
CDR3aa: CASSFGTVPDHPNYGYTF

j_gene: TRBJ2-1
v_gene: TRBV5-4
d_gene: TRBD2
len: 15
CDR3aa: CASSVGTSGIAEQFF

j_gene: TRBJ1-1
v_gene: TRBV7-2
d_gene: NA
len: 14
CDR3aa: CASSPYQERPGAFF

j_gene: TRBJ2-7
v_gene: TRBV5-1
d_gene: TRBD2
len: 15
CDR3aa: CASSLSLAGGGEQYF

j_gene: TRBJ2-7
v_gene: TRBV14
d_gene: NA
len: 14
CDR3aa: CASSQGGFSYEQYF

j_gene: TRBJ2-7
v_gene: TRBV28
d_gene: TRBD2
len: 19
CDR3aa: CASSSFWAGVDGNGYEQYF

j_gene: TRBJ2-1
v_gene: TRBV7-9
d_gene: TRBD2
len: 13
CDR3aa: CAVSGGAPNEQFF

j_gene: TRBJ2-3
v_gene: TRBV5-1
d_gene: NA
len: 14
CDR3aa: CASSPGGQLDTQYF

j_gene: TRBJ1-4
v_gene: TRBV28
d_gene: NA
len: 12
CDR3aa: CASRDTTRKLFF